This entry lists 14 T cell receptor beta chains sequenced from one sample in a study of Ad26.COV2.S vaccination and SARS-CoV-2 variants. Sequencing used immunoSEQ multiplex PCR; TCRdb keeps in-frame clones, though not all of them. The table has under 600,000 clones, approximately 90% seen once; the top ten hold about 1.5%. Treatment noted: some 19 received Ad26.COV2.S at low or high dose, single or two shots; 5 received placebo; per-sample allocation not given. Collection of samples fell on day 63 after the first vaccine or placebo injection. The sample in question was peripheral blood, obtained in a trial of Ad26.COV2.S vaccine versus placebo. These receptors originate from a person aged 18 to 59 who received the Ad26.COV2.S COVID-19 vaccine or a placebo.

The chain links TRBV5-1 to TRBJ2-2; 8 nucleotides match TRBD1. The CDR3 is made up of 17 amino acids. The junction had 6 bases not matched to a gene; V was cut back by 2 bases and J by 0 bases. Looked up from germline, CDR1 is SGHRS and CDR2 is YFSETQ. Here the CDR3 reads CASSFFPGGTNTGELFF. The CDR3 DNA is TGCGCCAGCAGCTTCTTTCCAGGGGGCACGAACACCGGGGAGCTGTTTTTT.

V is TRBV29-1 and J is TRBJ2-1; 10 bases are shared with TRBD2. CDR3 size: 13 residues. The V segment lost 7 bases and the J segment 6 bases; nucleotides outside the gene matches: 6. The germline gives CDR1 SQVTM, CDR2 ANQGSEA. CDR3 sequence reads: CSARTSGINEQFF. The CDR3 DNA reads TGCAGCGCCCGGACTAGCGGAATCAATGAGCAGTTCTTC.

The CDR3 DNA sequence: TGCGCCTCGAGGGAAGATAGCTCCTATAATTCACCCCTCCACTTT. Encoded protein: CASREDSSYNSPLHF. The chain joins TRBV4-1 to TRBJ1-6; D call uncertain. This CDR3 is built from 15 residues. Germline loops: CDR1 MGHRA, CDR2 YSYEKL. Trimming stripped 11 bases from V and 0 bases from J, with 14 bases between.

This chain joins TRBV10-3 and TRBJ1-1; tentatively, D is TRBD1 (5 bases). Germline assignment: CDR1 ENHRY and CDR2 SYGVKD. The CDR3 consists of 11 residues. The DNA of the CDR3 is TGTGCAACTCGGGAGGGGACTGAAGCTTTCTTT. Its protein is CATREGTEAFF.

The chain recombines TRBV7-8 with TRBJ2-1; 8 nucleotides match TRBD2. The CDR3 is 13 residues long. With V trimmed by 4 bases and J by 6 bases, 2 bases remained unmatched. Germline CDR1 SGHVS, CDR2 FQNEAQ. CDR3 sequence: CASSSSGSNEQFF. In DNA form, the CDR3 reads TGTGCCAGCAGCTCCAGCGGGAGCAATGAGCAGTTCTTC.

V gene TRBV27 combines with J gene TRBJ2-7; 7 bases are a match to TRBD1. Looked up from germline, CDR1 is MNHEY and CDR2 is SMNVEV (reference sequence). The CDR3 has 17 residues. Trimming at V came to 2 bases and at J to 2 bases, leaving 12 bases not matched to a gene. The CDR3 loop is CASSLLRGTAIPYEQYF. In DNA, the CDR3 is TGTGCCAGCAGTTTACTGAGAGGGACAGCAATTCCCTACGAGCAGTACTTC.

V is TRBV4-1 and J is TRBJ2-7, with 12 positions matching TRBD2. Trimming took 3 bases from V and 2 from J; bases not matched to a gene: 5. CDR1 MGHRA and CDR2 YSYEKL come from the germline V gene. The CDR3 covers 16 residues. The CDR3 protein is CASSHLAGGTPYEQYF. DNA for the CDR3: TGCGCCAGCAGCCACCTAGCGGGAGGGACCCCCTACGAGCAGTACTTC.

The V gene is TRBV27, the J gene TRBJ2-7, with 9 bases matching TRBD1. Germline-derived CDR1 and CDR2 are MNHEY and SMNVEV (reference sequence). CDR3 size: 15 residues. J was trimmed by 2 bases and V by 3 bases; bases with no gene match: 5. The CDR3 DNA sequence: TGTGCCAGCAGTTTGGGGACAGGGCCCACCTACGAGCAGTACTTC. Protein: CASSLGTGPTYEQYF.

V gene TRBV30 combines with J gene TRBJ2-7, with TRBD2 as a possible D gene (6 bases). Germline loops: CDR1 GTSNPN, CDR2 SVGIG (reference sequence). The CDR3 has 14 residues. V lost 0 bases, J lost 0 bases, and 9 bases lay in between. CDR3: CAWSVVGSSYEQYF. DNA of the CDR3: TGTGCCTGGAGTGTCGTCGGGAGCTCCTACGAGCAGTACTTC.

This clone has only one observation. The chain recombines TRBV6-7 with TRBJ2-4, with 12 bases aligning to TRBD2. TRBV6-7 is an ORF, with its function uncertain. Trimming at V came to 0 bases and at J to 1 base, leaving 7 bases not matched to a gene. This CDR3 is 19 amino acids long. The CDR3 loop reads CASSYSKSSGGAAKNIQYF. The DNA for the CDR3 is TGTGCCAGCAGTTACTCGAAGTCTAGCGGGGGGGCCGCCAAAAACATTCAGTACTTC.

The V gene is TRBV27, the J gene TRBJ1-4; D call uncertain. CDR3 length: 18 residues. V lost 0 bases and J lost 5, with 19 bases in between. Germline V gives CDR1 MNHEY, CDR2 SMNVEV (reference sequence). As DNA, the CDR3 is TGTGCCAGCAGTTTATCCCGGCCCTTGGCAGACTGGAATGAAAAACTGTTTTTT. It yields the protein CASSLSRPLADWNEKLFF.

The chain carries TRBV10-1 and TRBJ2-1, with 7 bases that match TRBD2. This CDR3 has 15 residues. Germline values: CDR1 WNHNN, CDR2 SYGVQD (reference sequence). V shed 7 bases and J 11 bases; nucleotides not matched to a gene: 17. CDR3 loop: CASTAVAGPTMKQFF. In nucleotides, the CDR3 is TGCGCCAGCACCGCGGTAGCGGGCCCCACAATGAAGCAGTTCTTC.

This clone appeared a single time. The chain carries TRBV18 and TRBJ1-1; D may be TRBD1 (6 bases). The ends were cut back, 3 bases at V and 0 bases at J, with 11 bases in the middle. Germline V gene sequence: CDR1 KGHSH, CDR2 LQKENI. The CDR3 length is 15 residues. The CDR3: CASSPGQLMNTEAFF. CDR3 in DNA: TGTGCCAGCTCACCCGGACAGCTCATGAACACTGAAGCTTTCTTT.

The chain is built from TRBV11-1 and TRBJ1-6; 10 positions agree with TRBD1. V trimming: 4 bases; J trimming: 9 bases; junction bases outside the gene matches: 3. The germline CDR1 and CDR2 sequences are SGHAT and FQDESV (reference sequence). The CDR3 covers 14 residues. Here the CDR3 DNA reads TGTGCCAGCAGCTGGGACAGGGGTATTTCACCCCTCCACTTT. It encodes CASSWDRGISPLHF.